This T cell receptor beta chain was profiled in a study of blood T cells in healthy people across ages. Germline V CDR1 and CDR2: LGHDT, YNNKEL (reference sequence). There are 13 residues in the CDR3. The authors ran a second PCR of roughly 7 to 11 cycles using a sample-barcoded 5' primer and a J-beta primer mix. Each of the cDNA molecules was tagged by a template-switch adaptor with 12 random nucleotides. TCRdb re-called the 5' RACE reads with MiXCR, one entry per CDR3 protein. Of some 890,000 distinct CDR3 sequences in the sample, about 29% were seen once. Study results and caveats: With donor CMV status unknown, expanded clonotype changes were possibly confounded.

With regard to this clonotype: What it recognizes is unknown.

The sample was also reused in another study, on T cells of mothers and their children. That work contributes: When the second PCR was run, its M1S primer added sample barcodes and 2-4 random nucleotides.

This receptor was obtained from a woman in her forties in good health. This chain uses TRBV3-1 with TRBJ2-4, with D possibly being TRBD1 (5 bases). TRBJ2-7 matches the DNA end more closely, so the J call is doubtful. The sample comprised blood. This CDR3 reads CASRSHQGYEQYF. The CDR3, as DNA: TGTGCCAGCCGCTCCCACCAGGGCTACGAGCAGTACTTC.